Given below is one T cell receptor beta chain in context. These data come from a study of shared clonotypes between healthy human individuals. The CDR3 is 14 residues long. Per germline, CDR1 SGHAT and CDR2 FQNNGV. V was trimmed by 5 bases and J by 1 base, leaving 9 bases between them. The method was immunoSEQ multiplex PCR; TCRdb's version includes in-frame clones alone and lacks a portion of them. The data hold 2 million to 2.5 million clones, with 85% to 95% observed a single time. The source is a man aged 18 to 30 in good health. The rearrangement links TRBV11-2 to TRBJ1-5; possible D gene TRBD1, 6 bases. The material sequenced was naive CD4+ T cells sorted from blood. As to subset: CD45RA+ positively selected. The CDR3 loop is CASSVGQSNQPQHF. CDR3 bases: TGTGCCAGCAGCGTTGGACAGAGCAATCAGCCCCAGCATTTT.